Sequencing of this T cell receptor (beta chain) was carried out in a study of blood T cell repertoires in COVID-19. The method was immunoSEQ multiplex PCR; TCRdb's version includes in-frame clones alone and lacks a portion of them. The repertoire consists of about 63,000 clones, with around 80% occurring once and the leading ten covering more than 30%. The source of this sequence is a human donor in a cohort sampled during active COVID-19. The sample consisted of peripheral blood.

In DNA, the CDR3 is TGTGCCTGGAGTGGCCCGGTTACGGGGGAGCAGTACTTC. It specifies CAWSGPVTGEQYF. V is TRBV30 and J is TRBJ2-7; D might be TRBD2 (5 bases). Germline CDR1 and CDR2: GTSNPN and SVGIG (reference sequence). V lost 1 base and J lost 7, with 14 bases in between. This CDR3 is 13 amino acids long.